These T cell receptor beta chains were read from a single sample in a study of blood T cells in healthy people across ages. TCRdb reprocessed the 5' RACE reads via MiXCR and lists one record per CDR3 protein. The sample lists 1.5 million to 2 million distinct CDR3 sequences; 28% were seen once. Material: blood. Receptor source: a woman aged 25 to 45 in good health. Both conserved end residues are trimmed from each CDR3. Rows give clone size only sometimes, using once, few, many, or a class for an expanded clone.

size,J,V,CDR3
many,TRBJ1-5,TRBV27,ASSMTMLSNQPQH
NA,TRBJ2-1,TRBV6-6,ASSAPDGNEQF
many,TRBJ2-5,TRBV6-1,ASSPRTGEVETQY
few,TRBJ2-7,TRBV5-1,ASSFGAGVVYEQY
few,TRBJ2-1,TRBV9,ASSVEGGGAIYNEQF
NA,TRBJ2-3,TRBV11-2,ASSLETSAYSDTQY
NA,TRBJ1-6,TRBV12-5,ASGPLGDSPLH
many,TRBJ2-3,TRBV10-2,ASSEREADTQY
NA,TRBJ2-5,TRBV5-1,ASSPLPESQQY
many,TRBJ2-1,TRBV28,ASSFGGSQNEQF
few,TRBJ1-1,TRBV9,ASSSTGGGPVGAEAF
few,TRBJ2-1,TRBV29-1,SVEDGLAVDNEQF
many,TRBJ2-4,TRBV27,ASSSQVAKDIQY
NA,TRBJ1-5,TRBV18,ASSPPLGSSNQPQH
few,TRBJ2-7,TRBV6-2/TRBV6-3,ASSYSTGGWYEQY
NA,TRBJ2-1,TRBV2,ASWVGPVSSYEQF
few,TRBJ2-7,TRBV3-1,ASSQEAEGWSEQY
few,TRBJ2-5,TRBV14,ASSQWLTSGQETQY
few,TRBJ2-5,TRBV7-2,ASSSNSGAETQY
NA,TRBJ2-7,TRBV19,ASSTRYSPYEQY
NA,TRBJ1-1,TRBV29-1,SALGPWNTEAF
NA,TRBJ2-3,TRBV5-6,ASTNQERGGTDTQY
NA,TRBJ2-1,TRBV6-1,ASRRLGNEQF
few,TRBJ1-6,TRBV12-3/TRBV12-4,ASSFSSSYNSPLH
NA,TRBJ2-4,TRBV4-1,ASSPPPGLAGGWVAKNIQY
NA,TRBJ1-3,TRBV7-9,ASSPTSSRNTIY
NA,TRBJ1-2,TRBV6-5,ARDTGARGGYT
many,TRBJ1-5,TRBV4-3,ASSRWTGSNQPQH
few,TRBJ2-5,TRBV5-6,ASSLVIGGETQY
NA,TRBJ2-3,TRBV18,AGSPLRRFGTDTQY
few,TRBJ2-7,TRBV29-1,SAPDGVAYEQY
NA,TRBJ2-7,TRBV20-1,SAPRTVKGYEQY
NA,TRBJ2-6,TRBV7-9,ASSPPDRTGASVLT
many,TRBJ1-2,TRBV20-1,SARDWQGGGYT
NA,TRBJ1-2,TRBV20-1,SAWAGGTANYGYT
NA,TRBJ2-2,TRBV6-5,ASSPMGASGELF
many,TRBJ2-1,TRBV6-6,ASSYASGEQF
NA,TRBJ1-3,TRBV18,ASSPRDRDSGNTIY
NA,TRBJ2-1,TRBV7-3,ATRVDYNEQF
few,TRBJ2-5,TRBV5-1,ASSLSLAGGRYQETQY
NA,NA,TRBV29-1,SFLYGSSYNEQY
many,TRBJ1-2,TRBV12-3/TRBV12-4,ASSGQTYGYT
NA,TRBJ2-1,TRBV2,ATQDQVYNEQF